Listed below are T cell receptor beta chains from one sample, sequenced in a study of cytomegalovirus exposure and HLA in healthy donors. The assay was immunoSEQ multiplex PCR, and TCRdb's table has in-frame clones only and misses some. The data hold some 150,000 clones, with approximately 80% observed a single time. What was sequenced was PBMCs. These receptors all stem from a man younger than 35 in good health and CMV-seropositive. Both conserved end residues are part of each CDR3. Fields, in order: V gene, J gene, clone size, D gene, CDR3 DNA, CDR3 protein. A D gene is named only where the DNA matches it firmly. Clone size, where shown, is once, few, many, or a class for clones that have expanded.

v_call: TRBV5-4
j_call: TRBJ1-2
clone_size: .
d_call: TRBD1
cdr3_nt: TGTGCCAGCAGCTTTCCCTCGACAGGGGCTAACTATGGCTACACCTTC
cdr3_aa: CASSFPSTGANYGYTF

v_call: TRBV27
j_call: TRBJ2-2
clone_size: .
d_call: TRBD1
cdr3_nt: TGTGCCAGCAGTAGGGGACAGGGGTTCGGCGGGGAGCTGTTTTTT
cdr3_aa: CASSRGQGFGGELFF

v_call: TRBV2
j_call: TRBJ2-1
clone_size: .
d_call: .
cdr3_nt: TGTGCCAGCAGTTACAGACAGGTCTACAATGAGCAGTTCTTC
cdr3_aa: CASSYRQVYNEQFF

v_call: TRBV2
j_call: TRBJ1-2
clone_size: .
d_call: TRBD1
cdr3_nt: TGTGCCAGCAGCCTGCTGACAGGGGAGGAGGGCTACACCTTC
cdr3_aa: CASSLLTGEEGYTF

v_call: TRBV19
j_call: TRBJ1-1
clone_size: once
d_call: .
cdr3_nt: TGTGCCAGCGCGGCTCCCACTCAGGGGATACTTATGAACACTGAAGCTTTCTTT
cdr3_aa: CASAAPTQGILMNTEAFF

v_call: TRBV15
j_call: TRBJ1-2
clone_size: .
d_call: TRBD1
cdr3_nt: TGTGCCACCAGCAGCTACAGGGGCTATGGCTACACCTTC
cdr3_aa: CATSSYRGYGYTF

v_call: TRBV4-3
j_call: TRBJ1-4
clone_size: .
d_call: .
cdr3_nt: TGCGCCAGCAGCCAAGCGGGGGTGATGGATGAAAAACTGTTTTTT
cdr3_aa: CASSQAGVMDEKLFF

v_call: TRBV27
j_call: TRBJ1-2
clone_size: .
d_call: TRBD1
cdr3_nt: TGTGCCAGCAGTCTGGGACAGGGGAAGGTTGGCTACACCTTC
cdr3_aa: CASSLGQGKVGYTF

v_call: TRBV4-2
j_call: TRBJ2-2
clone_size: once
d_call: .
cdr3_nt: TGTGCCAGCCGCCTCGAGGGACAAGCGAACACCGGGGAGCTGTTTTTT
cdr3_aa: CASRLEGQANTGELFF

v_call: TRBV2
j_call: TRBJ1-5
clone_size: few
d_call: TRBD1
cdr3_nt: TGTGCCAGCAGTGGGAACAGGGGGAATCAGCCCCAGCATTTT
cdr3_aa: CASSGNRGNQPQHF

v_call: TRBV2
j_call: TRBJ2-2
clone_size: .
d_call: TRBD1
cdr3_nt: TGTGCCAGCTTGGGACAGGGGAACACCGGGGAGCTGTTTTTT
cdr3_aa: CASLGQGNTGELFF

v_call: TRBV19
j_call: TRBJ2-7
clone_size: .
d_call: TRBD2
cdr3_nt: TGTGCCAGTAGCCTCAGCGGGAGCTTCCCCTACGAGCAGTACTTC
cdr3_aa: CASSLSGSFPYEQYF

v_call: TRBV2
j_call: TRBJ2-7
clone_size: .
d_call: TRBD2
cdr3_nt: TGTGCCAGCAAGAGAGGGAGGGACCCCTACGAGCAGTACTTC
cdr3_aa: CASKRGRDPYEQYF

v_call: TRBV5-4
j_call: TRBJ2-5
clone_size: .
d_call: TRBD2
cdr3_nt: TGTGCCAGCAGCTACGGGGGGGGGAGGGCCGGCGAGACCCAGTACTTC
cdr3_aa: CASSYGGGRAGETQYF

v_call: TRBV27
j_call: TRBJ2-2
clone_size: once
d_call: TRBD1
cdr3_nt: TGTGCCAGCAGTTTGCACACAGGGGGCCCCGGGGAGCTGTTTTTT
cdr3_aa: CASSLHTGGPGELFF

v_call: TRBV18
j_call: TRBJ2-5
clone_size: few
d_call: .
cdr3_nt: TGTGCCAGCTCATTAAATAGAGGGCAAGAGACCCAGTACTTC
cdr3_aa: CASSLNRGQETQYF

v_call: TRBV7-9
j_call: TRBJ2-1
clone_size: few
d_call: TRBD2
cdr3_nt: TGTGCCAGCAGCTTAGGAGAAGGGACTAGCGGGAGTAAGGACAATGAGCAGTTCTTC
cdr3_aa: CASSLGEGTSGSKDNEQFF

v_call: TRBV4-3
j_call: TRBJ1-5
clone_size: .
d_call: .
cdr3_nt: TGCGCCAGCAGCCAAGTGGGGCCGGAGCAGCCCCAGCATTTT
cdr3_aa: CASSQVGPEQPQHF

v_call: TRBV6-5
j_call: TRBJ1-1
clone_size: .
d_call: .
cdr3_nt: TGTGCCAGCAGATCTAACAGCATTGAAGCTTTCTTT
cdr3_aa: CASRSNSIEAFF